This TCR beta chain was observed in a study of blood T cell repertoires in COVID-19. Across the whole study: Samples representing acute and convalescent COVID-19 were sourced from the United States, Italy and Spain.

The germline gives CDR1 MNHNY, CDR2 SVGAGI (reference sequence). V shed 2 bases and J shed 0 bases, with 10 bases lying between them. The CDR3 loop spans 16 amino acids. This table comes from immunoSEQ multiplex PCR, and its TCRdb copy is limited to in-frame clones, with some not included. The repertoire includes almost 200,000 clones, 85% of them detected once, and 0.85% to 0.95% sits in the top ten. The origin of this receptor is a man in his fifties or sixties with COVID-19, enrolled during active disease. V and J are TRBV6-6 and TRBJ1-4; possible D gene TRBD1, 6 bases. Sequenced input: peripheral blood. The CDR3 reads CASSYGQTSTNEKLFF. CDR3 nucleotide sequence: TGTGCCAGCAGTTACGGACAGACCTCAACTAATGAAAAACTGTTTTTT.